Shown below are 2 T cell receptor beta chains from a single sample sequenced in a study of OX40 agonist ivuxolimab in advanced cancers. Libraries were prepared by immunoSEQ multiplex PCR; TCRdb keeps only in-frame clonotypes and omits some of them. The repertoire includes approximately 58,000 clones, about 88% of them detected once, and about 2.2% sits in the top ten. The sequencing used CD4+ or CD8+ T cells sorted from blood, collected in a trial of the OX40 agonist ivuxolimab. The receptors derive from an adult with an advanced solid tumor such as melanoma, head and neck, liver or kidney cancer.

J is TRBJ2-1 and V is TRBV29-1; a possible D gene is TRBD1 (5 bases). This CDR3 spans 11 amino acids. The V gene's germline CDR1 is SQVTM and CDR2 ANQGSEA. Trimming removed 6 bases at V and 7 bases at J, with 10 bases between. In DNA, the CDR3 is TGCAGCGTACAGGTTACGAATGAGCAGTTCTTC. Translation: CSVQVTNEQFF.

V usage is TRBV11-1 and J usage is TRBJ1-1; D is undetermined. The germline gives CDR1 SGHAT, CDR2 FQDESV (reference sequence). The CDR3 spans 13 residues. Trimming shortened V by 2 bases and J by 2 bases, and 6 bases separated the two germline ends. The CDR3 reads CASSLHLNTEAFF. The CDR3 coding sequence is TGTGCCAGCAGCTTACACCTTAACACTGAAGCTTTCTTT.